Following are 10 T cell receptor beta chains from one sample sequenced in a study of blood T cell repertoires in COVID-19. Clones were sequenced by immunoSEQ multiplex PCR, and TCRdb holds only the in-frame ones, with some missing. The table has about 400,000 clones, roughly nine tenths seen once. Sequenced sample: PBMCs or T cells enriched from blood (not recorded which). The receptors shown here come from a woman younger than 30 with acute COVID-19.

The CDR3 sequence: CASSHREPWSSYNEQFF. The CDR3 DNA follows: TGTGCCAGCAGTCATCGGGAACCCTGGAGCTCCTACAATGAGCAGTTCTTC. The rearrangement uses TRBV28 and TRBJ2-1; possible D gene TRBD2, 5 bases. The CDR3 has 17 amino acids. Germline V gene data show CDR1 as MDHEN and CDR2 as SYDVKM. The V end lost 5 bases, the J end lost 0 bases, and 17 bases lay between the germline ends. Variable domain in full (rest from reference TRBV28 and TRBJ2-1): DVKVTQSSRYLVKRTGEKVFLECVQDMDHENMFWYRQDPGLGLRLIYFSYDVKMKEKGDIPEGYSVSREKKERFSLILESASTNQTSMYLCASSHREPWSSYNEQFFGPGTRLTVL.

V and J are TRBV13 and TRBJ2-1; D is perhaps TRBD1 (5 bases). V lost 0 bases and J lost 4, with 7 bases in between. The germline gives CDR1 PRHDT, CDR2 FYEKMQ (reference sequence). The CDR3 is 14 amino acids. CDR3 sequence reads: CASSLGTAYNEQFF. As DNA, the CDR3 is TGTGCCAGCAGCTTAGGGACAGCTTACAATGAGCAGTTCTTC.

The table lists this clone with a few counts. The J gene is TRBJ1-2, the V gene TRBV2, with unresolved D. CDR3 length: 12 amino acids. Per germline, CDR1 SNHLY and CDR2 FYNNEI. Trimming left V 3 bases short and J 5 bases short, with 7 bases between. The CDR3, as DNA: TGTGCCAGCAGTGAGTTACAGTATGGCTACACCTTC. This gives the protein CASSELQYGYTF.

This chain links TRBV4-1 with TRBJ2-3; D remains ambiguous. Germline V gene lookup returns CDR1 MGHRA and CDR2 YSYEKL. There are 13 residues in the CDR3. Trimming removed 0 bases from V and 10 bases from J, with 11 bases in between. Here the CDR3 DNA reads TGCGCCAGCAGCCAAGATAATATAGAAGCGCAGTATTTT. Amino acid sequence: CASSQDNIEAQYF.

CDR3 sequence: CASMGTGTPNYGYTF. In DNA form, the CDR3 reads TGTGCCAGCATGGGAACCGGGACTCCTAACTATGGCTACACCTTC. This sequence joins TRBV7-8 and TRBJ1-2, with a weak D call TRBD1 (5 bases). Trimming pared 7 bases from V and 0 bases from J, leaving 15 bases between. Germline-derived CDR1 and CDR2 are SGHVS and FQNEAQ. CDR3 length equals 15 residues. The full variable domain, in which reference TRBV7-8 and TRBJ1-2 provide the parts outside the CDR3, is GAGVSQSPRYKVAKRGQDVALRCDPISGHVSLFWYQQALGQGPEFLTYFQNEAQLDKSGLPSDRFFAERPEGSVSTLKIQRTQQEDSAVYLCASMGTGTPNYGYTFGSGTRLTVV.

This clone was seen a single time. This chain connects TRBV14 to TRBJ1-1, with D perhaps matching TRBD1 (5 bases). Trimming stripped 0 bases from V and 1 base from J, with 9 bases between. Germline CDR1 and CDR2: SGHDN and FVKESK. CDR3 size: 15 residues. CDR3 DNA sequence: TGTGCCAGCAGCCAAGATGTGGGGGGGAACACTGAAGCTTTCTTT. This gives the protein CASSQDVGGNTEAFF.

The chain recombines TRBV28 with TRBJ2-5; unclear D gene. Germline V gives CDR1 MDHEN, CDR2 SYDVKM. This CDR3 spans 14 amino acids. The V gene lost 6 bases and the J gene lost 4 bases, with 15 bases spanning the gap. CDR3 coding DNA: TGTGCCAGCAGCCGTCCCCCCCCCTTAGAGACCCAGTACTTC. It specifies CASSRPPPLETQYF.

J is TRBJ2-2 and V is TRBV27, with 7 bases lining up with TRBD2. The CDR3 consists of 13 residues. Germline loops: CDR1 MNHEY, CDR2 SMNVEV (reference sequence). After removal of 6 bases from V and 9 bases from J, the junction contained 7 bases not matched to a gene. CDR3 residues: CASRSSGARELFF. The CDR3 DNA reads as TGTGCCAGCAGGTCAAGCGGGGCCCGGGAGCTGTTTTTT.

The rearrangement links TRBV7-9 to TRBJ1-1; 12 bases agree with TRBD1. Germline V CDR1 and CDR2: SEHNR, FQNEAQ (reference sequence). The length of the CDR3 is 16 residues. V shed 5 bases, J shed 3 bases, and the junction held 7 bases outside the gene matches. CDR3 coding DNA: TGTGCCAGCAGCCCGGGACAGGGGGCTATCTACACTGAAGCTTTCTTT. Encoded protein: CASSPGQGAIYTEAFF.

The V call is TRBV28, the J call TRBJ1-1; D is ambiguous. Germline lookup yields CDR1 MDHEN and CDR2 SYDVKM. The CDR3 runs to 15 residues. V was cut by 0 bases and J by 4 bases, with 12 bases left in between. CDR3 residues: CASSLWVKGSTEAFF. CDR3 DNA: TGTGCCAGCAGTTTATGGGTAAAAGGGAGCACTGAAGCTTTCTTT.